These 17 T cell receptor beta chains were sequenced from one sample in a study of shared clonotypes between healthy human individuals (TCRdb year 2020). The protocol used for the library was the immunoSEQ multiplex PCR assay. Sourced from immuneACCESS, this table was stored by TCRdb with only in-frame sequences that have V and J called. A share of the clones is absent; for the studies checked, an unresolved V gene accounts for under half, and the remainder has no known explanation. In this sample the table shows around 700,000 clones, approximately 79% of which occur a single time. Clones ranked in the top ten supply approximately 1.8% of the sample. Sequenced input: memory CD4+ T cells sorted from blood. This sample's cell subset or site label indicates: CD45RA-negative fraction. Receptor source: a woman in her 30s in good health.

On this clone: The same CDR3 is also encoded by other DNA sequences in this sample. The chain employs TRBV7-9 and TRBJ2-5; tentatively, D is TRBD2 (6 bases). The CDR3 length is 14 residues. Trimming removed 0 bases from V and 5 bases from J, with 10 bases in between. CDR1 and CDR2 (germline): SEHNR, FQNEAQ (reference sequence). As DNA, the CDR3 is TGTGCCAGCAGCTTAGCCGGTGGGGGGGAGACCCAGTACTTC. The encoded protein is CASSLAGGGETQYF.

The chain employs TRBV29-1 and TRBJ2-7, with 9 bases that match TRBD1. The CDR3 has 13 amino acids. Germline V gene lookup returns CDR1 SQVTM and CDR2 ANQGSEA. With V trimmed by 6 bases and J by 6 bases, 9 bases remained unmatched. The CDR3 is CSVSRTGVPEQYF. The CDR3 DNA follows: TGCAGCGTCTCACGGACAGGGGTCCCCGAGCAGTACTTC.

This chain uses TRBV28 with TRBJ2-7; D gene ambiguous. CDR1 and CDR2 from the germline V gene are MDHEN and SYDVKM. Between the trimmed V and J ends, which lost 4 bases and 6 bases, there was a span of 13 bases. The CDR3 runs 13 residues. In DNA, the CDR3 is TGTGCCAGCAGTTATTATTTGACGGGCGAGCAGTACTTC. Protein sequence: CASSYYLTGEQYF.

The CDR3 region is CASSPGMILMGYEQYF. CDR3 nucleotides: TGTGCCAGCAGCCCTGGGATGATTTTAATGGGGTACGAGCAGTACTTC. The chain links TRBV28 to TRBJ2-7; no reliable D call. The CDR3 totals 16 residues. CDR1 and CDR2 (germline): MDHEN, SYDVKM. Trimming cost V 6 bases and J 4 bases, with 22 bases left between them.

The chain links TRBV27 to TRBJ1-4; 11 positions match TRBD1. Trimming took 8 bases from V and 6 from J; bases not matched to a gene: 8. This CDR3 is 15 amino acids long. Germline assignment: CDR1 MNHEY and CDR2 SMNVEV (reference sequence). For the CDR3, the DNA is TGTGCCAGCTGTCCCCGGACAGGGGGCTATGAAAAACTGTTTTTT. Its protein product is CASCPRTGGYEKLFF. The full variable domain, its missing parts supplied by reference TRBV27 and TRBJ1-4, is EAQVTQNPRYLITVTGKKLTVTCSQNMNHEYMSWYRQDPGLGLRQIYYSMNVEVTDKGDVPEGYKVSRKEKRNFPLILESPSPNQTSLYFCASCPRTGGYEKLFFGSGTQLSVL.

CDR3 amino acids: CATSTRGRGRLYYNEQFF. DNA for the CDR3: TGTGCCACCAGCACCCGTGGCCGGGGGCGCCTATACTACAATGAGCAGTTCTTC. The genes are TRBV15 and TRBJ2-1; D is perhaps TRBD1 or TRBD2 (6 bases each). This CDR3 has 18 residues. CDR1 is LNHNV and CDR2 is YYDKDF in the germline V gene (reference sequence). Trimming shortened V by 4 bases and J by 3 bases, and 22 bases separated the two germline ends. Drawing the rest from reference TRBV15 and TRBJ2-1, the complete variable domain is DAMVIQNPRYQVTQFGKPVTLSCSQTLNHNVMYWYQQKSSQAPKLLFHYYDKDFNNEADTPDNFQSRRPNTSFCFLDIRSPGLGDTAMYLCATSTRGRGRLYYNEQFFGPGTRLTVL.

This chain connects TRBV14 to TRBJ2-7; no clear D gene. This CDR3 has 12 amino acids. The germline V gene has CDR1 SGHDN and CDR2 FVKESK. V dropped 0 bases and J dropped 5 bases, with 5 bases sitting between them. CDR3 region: CASSQDIHEQYF. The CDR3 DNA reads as TGTGCCAGCAGCCAAGACATCCACGAGCAGTACTTC.

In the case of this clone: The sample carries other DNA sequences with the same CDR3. CDR3 residues: CASSLEGRTTDTQYF. In DNA, the CDR3 is TGCGCCAGCAGCTTGGAGGGTCGAACCACAGATACGCAGTATTTT. The chain carries TRBV5-1 and TRBJ2-3; D not resolved. With 0 bases removed from V and 2 bases from J, the gap between germline ends came to 10 bases. Per the germline V gene, CDR1 is SGHRS and CDR2 is YFSETQ. CDR3 length: 15 amino acids.

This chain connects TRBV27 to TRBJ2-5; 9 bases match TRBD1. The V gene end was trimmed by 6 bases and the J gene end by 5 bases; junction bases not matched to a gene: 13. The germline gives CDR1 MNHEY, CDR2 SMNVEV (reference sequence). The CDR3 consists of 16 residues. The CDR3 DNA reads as TGTGCCAGCAGCGCACCTGGGACAGGGTCCCGGGAGACCCAGTACTTC. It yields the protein CASSAPGTGSRETQYF.

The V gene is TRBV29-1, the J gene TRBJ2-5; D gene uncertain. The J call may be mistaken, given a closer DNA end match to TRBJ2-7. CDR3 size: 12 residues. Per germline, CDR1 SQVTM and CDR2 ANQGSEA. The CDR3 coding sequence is TGCAGCGGAGGATCAGGAACCTACGAGCAGTACTTC. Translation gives CSGGSGTYEQYF.

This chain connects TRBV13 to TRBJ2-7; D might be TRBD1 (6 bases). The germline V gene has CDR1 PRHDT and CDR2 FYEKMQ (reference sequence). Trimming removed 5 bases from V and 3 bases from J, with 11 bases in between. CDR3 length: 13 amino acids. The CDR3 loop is CASSLRQDYEQYF. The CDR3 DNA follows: TGTGCCAGCAGCCTCCGACAGGACTACGAGCAGTACTTC.

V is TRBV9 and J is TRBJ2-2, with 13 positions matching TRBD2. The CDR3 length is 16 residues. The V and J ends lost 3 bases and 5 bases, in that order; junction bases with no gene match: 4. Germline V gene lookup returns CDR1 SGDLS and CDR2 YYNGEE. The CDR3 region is CASSGRTSGRTGELFF. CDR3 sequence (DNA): TGTGCCAGCAGCGGAAGGACTAGCGGGAGAACCGGGGAGCTGTTTTTT.

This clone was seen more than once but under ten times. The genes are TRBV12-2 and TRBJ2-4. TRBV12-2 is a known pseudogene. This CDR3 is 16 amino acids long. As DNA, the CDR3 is TGTGCAAGTCGCTTATGGGCCGTTTGGAGCAAAAACATTCAGTACTTC. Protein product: CASRLWAVWSKNIQYF.

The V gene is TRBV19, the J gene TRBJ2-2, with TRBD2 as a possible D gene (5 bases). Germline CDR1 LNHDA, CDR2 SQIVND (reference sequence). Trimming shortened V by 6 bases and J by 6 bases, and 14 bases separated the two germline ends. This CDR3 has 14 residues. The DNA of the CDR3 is TGTGCCAGTAGACCCGACTACCTTGCCGGGGAGCTGTTTTTT. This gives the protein CASRPDYLAGELFF.

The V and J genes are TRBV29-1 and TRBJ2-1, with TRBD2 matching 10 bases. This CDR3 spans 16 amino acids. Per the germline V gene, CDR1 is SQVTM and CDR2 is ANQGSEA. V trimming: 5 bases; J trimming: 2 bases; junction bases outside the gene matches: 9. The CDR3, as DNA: TGCAGCGTTTTGGGGGAACTAGCGGGAACCTACAATGAGCAGTTCTTC. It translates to CSVLGELAGTYNEQFF.

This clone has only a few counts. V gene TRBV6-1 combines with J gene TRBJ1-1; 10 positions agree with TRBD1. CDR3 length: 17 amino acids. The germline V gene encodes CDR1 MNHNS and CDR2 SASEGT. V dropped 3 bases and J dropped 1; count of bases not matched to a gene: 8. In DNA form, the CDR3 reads TGTGCCAGCAGTGACCCGGGACAGGGGAAAACGAACACTGAAGCTTTCTTT. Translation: CASSDPGQGKTNTEAFF.

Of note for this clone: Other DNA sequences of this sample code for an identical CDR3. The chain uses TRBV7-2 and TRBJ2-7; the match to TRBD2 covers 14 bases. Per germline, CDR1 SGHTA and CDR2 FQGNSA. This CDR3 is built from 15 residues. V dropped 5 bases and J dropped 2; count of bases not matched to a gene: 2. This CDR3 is CASSVGLAGAYEQYF. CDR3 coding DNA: TGTGCCAGCAGCGTGGGACTAGCGGGAGCCTACGAGCAGTACTTC.